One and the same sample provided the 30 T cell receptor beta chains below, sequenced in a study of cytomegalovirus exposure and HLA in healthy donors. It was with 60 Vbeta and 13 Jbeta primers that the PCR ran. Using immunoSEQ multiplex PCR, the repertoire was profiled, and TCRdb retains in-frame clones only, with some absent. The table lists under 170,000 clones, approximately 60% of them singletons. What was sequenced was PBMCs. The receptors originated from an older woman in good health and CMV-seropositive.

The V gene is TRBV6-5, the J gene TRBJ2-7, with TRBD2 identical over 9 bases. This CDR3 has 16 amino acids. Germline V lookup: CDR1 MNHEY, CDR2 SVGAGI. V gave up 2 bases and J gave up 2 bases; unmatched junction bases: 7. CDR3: CASSYGGRLAAYEQYF. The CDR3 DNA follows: TGTGCCAGCAGTTACGGTGGTCGACTAGCGGCCTACGAGCAGTACTTC.

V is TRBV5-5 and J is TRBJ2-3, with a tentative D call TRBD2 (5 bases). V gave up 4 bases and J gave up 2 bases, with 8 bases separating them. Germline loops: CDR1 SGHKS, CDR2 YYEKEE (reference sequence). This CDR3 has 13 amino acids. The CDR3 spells CASSHSDTDTQYF. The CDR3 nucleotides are TGTGCCAGCAGCCATAGCGACACAGATACGCAGTATTTT.

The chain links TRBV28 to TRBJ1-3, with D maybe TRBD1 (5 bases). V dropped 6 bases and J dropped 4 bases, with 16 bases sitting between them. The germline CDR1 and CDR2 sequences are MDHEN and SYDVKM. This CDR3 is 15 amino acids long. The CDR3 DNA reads TGTGCCAGCAGCCTCCCGGACAATATAGGAAACACCATATATTTT. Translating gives CASSLPDNIGNTIYF.

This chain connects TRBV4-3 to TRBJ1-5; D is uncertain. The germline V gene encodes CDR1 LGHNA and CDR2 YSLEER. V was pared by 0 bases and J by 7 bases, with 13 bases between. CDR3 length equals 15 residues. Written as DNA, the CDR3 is TGCGCCAGCAGCCAAGATTTCGGTGAATACCAGCCCCAGCATTTT. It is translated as CASSQDFGEYQPQHF.

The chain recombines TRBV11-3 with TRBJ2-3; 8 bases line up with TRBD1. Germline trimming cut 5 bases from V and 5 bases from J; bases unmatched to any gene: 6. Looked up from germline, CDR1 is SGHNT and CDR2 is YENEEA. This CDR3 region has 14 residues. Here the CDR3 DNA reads TGTGCCAGCAGCCCCGGACAGGGCCAAGATACGCAGTATTTT. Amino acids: CASSPGQGQDTQYF. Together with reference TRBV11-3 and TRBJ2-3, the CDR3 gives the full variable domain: EAGVVQSPRYKIIEKKQPVAFWCNPISGHNTLYWYLQNLGQGPELLIRYENEEAVDDSQLPKDRFSAERLKGVDSTLKIQPAELGDSAVYLCASSPGQGQDTQYFGPGTRLTVL.

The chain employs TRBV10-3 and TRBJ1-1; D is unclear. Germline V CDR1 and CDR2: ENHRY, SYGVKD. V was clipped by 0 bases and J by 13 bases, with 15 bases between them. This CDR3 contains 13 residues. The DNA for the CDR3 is TGTGCCATCAGTGAGTCGGAGGACCGGGAGGGTTTCTTT. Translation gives CAISESEDREGFF.

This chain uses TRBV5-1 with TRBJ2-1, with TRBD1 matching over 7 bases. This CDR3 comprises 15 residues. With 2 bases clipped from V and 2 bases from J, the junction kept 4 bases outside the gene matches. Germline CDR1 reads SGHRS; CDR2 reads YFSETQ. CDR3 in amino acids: CASSFMTGTYNEQFF. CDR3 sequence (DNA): TGCGCCAGCAGCTTTATGACAGGGACCTACAATGAGCAGTTCTTC.

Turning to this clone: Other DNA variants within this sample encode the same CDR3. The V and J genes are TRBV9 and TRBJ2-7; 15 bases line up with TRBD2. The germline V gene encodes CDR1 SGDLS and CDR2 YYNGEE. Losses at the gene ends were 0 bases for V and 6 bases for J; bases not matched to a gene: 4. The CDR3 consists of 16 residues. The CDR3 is CASSVGGGLAGGEQYF. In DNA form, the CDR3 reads TGTGCCAGCAGCGTAGGAGGGGGACTAGCGGGAGGCGAGCAGTACTTC.

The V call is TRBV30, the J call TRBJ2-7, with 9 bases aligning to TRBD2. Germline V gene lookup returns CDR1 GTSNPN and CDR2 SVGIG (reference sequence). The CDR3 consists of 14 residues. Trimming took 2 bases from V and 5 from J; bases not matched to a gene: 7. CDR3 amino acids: CAWSFIAGEHEQYF. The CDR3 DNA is TGTGCCTGGAGTTTTATAGCGGGAGAACACGAGCAGTACTTC.

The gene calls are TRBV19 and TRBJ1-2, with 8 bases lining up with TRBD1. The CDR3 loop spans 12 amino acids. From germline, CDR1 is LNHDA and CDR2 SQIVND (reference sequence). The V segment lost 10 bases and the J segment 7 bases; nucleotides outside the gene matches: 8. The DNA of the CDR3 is TGTGCCATCCAGGGGGCCCTCGGTGGCTACACCTTC. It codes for CAIQGALGGYTF.

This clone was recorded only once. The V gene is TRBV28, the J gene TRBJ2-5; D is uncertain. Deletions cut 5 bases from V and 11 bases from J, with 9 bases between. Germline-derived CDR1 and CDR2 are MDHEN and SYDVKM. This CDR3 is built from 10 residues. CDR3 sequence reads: CASSKFQQYF. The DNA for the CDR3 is TGTGCCAGCAGTAAATTTCAGCAGTACTTC.

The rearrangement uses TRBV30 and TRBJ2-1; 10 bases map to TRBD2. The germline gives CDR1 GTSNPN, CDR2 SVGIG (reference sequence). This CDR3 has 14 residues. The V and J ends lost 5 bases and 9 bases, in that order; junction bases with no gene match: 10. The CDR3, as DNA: TGTGCCTGGCTCCTAGCGGGAGTGGATGGTGAGCAGTTCTTC. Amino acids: CAWLLAGVDGEQFF.

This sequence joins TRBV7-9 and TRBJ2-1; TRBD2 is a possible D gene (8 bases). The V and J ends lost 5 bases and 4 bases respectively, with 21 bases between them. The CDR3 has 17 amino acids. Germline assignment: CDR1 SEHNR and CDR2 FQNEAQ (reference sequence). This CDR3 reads CASSPGGNRGVYNEQFF. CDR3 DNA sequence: TGTGCCAGCAGCCCGGGAGGGAACAGGGGAGTTTACAATGAGCAGTTCTTC.

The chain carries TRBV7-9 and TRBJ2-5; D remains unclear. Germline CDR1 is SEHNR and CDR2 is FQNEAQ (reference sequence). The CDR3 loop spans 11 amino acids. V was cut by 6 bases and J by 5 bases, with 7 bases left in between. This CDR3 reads CASRTGETQYF. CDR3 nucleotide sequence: TGTGCCAGCAGAACCGGGGAGACCCAGTACTTC. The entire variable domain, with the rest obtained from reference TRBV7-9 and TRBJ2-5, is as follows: DTGVSQNPRHKITKRGQNVTFRCDPISEHNRLYWYRQTLGQGPEFLTYFQNEAQLEKSRLLSDRFSAERPKGSFSTLEIQRTEQGDSAMYLCASRTGETQYFGPGTRLLVL.

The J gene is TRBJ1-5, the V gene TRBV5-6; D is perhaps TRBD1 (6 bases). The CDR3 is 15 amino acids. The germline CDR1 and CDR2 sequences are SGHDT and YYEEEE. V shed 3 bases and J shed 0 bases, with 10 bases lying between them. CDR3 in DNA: TGTGCCAGCAGCTCCTGGGACATTAGCAATCAGCCCCAGCATTTT. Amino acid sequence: CASSSWDISNQPQHF.

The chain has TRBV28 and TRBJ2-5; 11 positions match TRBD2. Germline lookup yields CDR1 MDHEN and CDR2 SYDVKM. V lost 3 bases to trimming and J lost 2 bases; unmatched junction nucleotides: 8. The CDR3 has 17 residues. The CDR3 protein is CASSFGASGRRQETQYF. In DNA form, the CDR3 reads TGTGCCAGCAGTTTTGGGGCTAGCGGGAGGAGACAAGAGACCCAGTACTTC.

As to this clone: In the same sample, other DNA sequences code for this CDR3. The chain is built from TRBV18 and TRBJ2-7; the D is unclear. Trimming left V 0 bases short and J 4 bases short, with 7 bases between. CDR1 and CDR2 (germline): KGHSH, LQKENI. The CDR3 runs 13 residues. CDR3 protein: CASSPPSSYEQYF. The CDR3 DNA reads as TGTGCCAGCTCACCACCGAGTAGTTACGAGCAGTACTTC.

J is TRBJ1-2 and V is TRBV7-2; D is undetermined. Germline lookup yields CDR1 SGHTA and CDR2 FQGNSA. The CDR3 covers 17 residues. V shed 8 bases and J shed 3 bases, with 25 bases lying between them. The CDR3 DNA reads TGTGCCAGCGAGCTTACAAGCGGGTGGCCAGGCGACTATGGCTACACCTTC. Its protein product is CASELTSGWPGDYGYTF.

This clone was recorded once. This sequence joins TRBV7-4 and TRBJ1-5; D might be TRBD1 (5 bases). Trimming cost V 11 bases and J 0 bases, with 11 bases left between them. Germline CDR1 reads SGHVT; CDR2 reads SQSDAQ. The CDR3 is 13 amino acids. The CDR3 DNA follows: TGTGCCCCGGCGCAGGGTAGCAATCAGCCCCAGCATTTT. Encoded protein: CAPAQGSNQPQHF. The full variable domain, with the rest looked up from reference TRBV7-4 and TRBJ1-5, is GAGVSQSPRYKVAKRGRDVALRCDSISGHVTLYWYRQTLGQGSEVLTYSQSDAQRDKSGRPSGRFSAERPERSVSTLKIQRTEQGDSAVYLCAPAQGSNQPQHFGDGTRLSIL.

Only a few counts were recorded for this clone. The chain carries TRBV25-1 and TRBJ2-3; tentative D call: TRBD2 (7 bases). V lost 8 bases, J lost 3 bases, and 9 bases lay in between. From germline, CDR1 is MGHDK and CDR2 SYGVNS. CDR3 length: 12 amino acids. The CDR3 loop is CASEGGTDTQYF. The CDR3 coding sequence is TGTGCCAGCGAGGGGGGGACAGATACGCAGTATTTT.

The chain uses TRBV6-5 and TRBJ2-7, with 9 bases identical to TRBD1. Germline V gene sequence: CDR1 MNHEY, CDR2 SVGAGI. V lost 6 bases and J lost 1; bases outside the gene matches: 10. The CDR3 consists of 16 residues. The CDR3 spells CASSYQTGTGSYEQYF. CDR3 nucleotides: TGTGCCAGCAGCTACCAAACTGGGACAGGGTCCTACGAGCAGTACTTC.

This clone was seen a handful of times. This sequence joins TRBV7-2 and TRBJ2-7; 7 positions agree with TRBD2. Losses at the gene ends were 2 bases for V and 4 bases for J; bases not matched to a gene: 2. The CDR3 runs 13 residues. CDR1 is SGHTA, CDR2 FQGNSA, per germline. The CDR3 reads CASSLSGRYEQYF. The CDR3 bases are TGTGCCAGCAGCTTATCCGGGAGGTACGAGCAGTACTTC.

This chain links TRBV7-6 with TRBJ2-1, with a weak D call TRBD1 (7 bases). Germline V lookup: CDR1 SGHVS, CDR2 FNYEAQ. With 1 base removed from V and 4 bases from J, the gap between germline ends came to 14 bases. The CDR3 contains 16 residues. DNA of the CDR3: TGTGCCAGCAGCTTAGGGTCAGGGGGGACTTACAATGAGCAGTTCTTC. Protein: CASSLGSGGTYNEQFF. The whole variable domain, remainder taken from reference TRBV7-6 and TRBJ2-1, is GAGVSQSPRYKVTKRGQDVALRCDPISGHVSLYWYRQALGQGPEFLTYFNYEAQQDKSGLPNDRFSAERPEGSISTLTIQRTEQRDSAMYRCASSLGSGGTYNEQFFGPGTRLTVL.

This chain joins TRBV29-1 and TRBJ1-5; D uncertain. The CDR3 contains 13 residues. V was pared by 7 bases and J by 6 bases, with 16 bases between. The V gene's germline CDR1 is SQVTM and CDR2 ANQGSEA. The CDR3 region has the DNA TGCAGCGCCCAGAGCGGCCTGGGTCAGCCCCAGCATTTT. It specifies CSAQSGLGQPQHF.

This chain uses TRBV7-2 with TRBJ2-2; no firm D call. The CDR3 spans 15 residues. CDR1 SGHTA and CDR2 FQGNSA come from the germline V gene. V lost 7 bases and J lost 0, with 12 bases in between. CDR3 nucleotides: TGTGCCAGCACCCTTGAGGCCTCGAACACCGGGGAGCTGTTTTTT. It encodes CASTLEASNTGELFF.

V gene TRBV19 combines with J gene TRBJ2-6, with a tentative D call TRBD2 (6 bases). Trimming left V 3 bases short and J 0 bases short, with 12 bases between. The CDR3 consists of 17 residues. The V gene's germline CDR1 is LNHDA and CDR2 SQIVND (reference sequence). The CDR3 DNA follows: TGTGCCAGTAGTATCGGGGGTGGCAACTCTGGGGCCAACGTCCTGACTTTC. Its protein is CASSIGGGNSGANVLTF. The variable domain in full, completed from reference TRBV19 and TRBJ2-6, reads DGGITQSPKYLFRKEGQNVTLSCEQNLNHDAMYWYRQDPGQGLRLIYYSQIVNDFQKGDIAEGYSVSREKKESFPLTVTSAQKNPTAFYLCASSIGGGNSGANVLTFGAGSRLTVL.

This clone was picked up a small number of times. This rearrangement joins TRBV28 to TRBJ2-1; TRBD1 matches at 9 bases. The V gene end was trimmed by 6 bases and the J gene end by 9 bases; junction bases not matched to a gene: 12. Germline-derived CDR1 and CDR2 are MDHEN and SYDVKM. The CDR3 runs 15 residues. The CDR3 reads CASSRNRGQSGEQFF. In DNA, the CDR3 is TGTGCCAGCAGCCGTAACAGGGGGCAAAGTGGTGAGCAGTTCTTC.

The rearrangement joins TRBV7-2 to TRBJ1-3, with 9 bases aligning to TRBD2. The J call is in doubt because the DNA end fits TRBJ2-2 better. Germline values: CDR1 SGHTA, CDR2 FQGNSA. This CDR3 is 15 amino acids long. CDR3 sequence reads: CASSLQAGGTGELFF. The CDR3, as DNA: TGTGCCAGCAGCTTACAAGCGGGAGGTACCGGGGAGCTGTTTTTT.

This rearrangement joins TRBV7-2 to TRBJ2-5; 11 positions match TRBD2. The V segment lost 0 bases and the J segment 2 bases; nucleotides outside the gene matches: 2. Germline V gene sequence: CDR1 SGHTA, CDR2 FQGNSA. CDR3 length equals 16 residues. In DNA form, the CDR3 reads TGTGCCAGCAGCTTAGCCGGGACTAGCGGTCAAGAGACCCAGTACTTC. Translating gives CASSLAGTSGQETQYF.

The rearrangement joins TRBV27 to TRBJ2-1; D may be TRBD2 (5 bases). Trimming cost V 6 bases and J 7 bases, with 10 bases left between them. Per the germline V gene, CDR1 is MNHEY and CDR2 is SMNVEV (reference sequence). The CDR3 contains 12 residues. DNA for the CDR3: TGTGCCAGCAGCCACTCGGGGAATGAGCAGTTCTTC. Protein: CASSHSGNEQFF.